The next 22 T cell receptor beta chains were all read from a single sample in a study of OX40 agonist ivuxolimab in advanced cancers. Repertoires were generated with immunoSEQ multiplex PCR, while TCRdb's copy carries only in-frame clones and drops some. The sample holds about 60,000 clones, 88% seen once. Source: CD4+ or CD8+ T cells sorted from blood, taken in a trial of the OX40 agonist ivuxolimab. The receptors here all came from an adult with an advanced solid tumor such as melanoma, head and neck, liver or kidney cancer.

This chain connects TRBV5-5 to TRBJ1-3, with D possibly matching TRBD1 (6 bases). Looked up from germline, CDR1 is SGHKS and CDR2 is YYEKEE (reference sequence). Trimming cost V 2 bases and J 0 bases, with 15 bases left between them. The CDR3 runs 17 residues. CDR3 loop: CASSFGRGDFSGNTIYF. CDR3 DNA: TGTGCCAGCAGCTTTGGCAGGGGCGATTTCTCTGGAAACACCATATATTTT.

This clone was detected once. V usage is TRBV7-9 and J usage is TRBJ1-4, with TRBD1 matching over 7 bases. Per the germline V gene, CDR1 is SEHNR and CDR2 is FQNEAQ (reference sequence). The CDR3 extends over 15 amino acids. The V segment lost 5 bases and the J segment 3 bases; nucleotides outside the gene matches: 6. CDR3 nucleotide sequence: TGTGCCAGCAGCCGAGGACAGGCATCTAATGAAAAACTGTTTTTT. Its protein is CASSRGQASNEKLFF. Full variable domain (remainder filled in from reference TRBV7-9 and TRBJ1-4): DTGVSQNPRHKITKRGQNVTFRCDPISEHNRLYWYRQTLGQGPEFLTYFQNEAQLEKSRLLSDRFSAERPKGSFSTLEIQRTEQGDSAMYLCASSRGQASNEKLFFGSGTQLSVL.

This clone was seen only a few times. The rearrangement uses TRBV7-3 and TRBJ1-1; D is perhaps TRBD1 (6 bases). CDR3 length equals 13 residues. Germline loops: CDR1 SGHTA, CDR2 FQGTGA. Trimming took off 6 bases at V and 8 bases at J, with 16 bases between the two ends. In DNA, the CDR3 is TGTGCCAGCAGTAATAGGTGGGGGGCCGAAGCTTTCTTT. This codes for CASSNRWGAEAFF.

The DNA for the CDR3 is TGCGCCAGCAGCCGGGAGGTAAGGGGCGCGGCGAACACTGAAGCTTTCTTT. It translates to CASSREVRGAANTEAFF. V gene TRBV5-1 combines with J gene TRBJ1-1; tentative D call: TRBD1 (5 bases). Germline assignment: CDR1 SGHRS and CDR2 YFSETQ. The CDR3 contains 17 residues. V lost 4 bases, J lost 1 base, and 20 bases lay in between.

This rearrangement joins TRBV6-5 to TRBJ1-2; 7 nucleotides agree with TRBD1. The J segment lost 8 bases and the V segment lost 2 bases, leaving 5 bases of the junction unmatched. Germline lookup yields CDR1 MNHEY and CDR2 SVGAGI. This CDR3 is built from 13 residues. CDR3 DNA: TGTGCCAGCAGTTACGACAGGGACGTGGGCTACACCTTC. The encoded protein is CASSYDRDVGYTF.

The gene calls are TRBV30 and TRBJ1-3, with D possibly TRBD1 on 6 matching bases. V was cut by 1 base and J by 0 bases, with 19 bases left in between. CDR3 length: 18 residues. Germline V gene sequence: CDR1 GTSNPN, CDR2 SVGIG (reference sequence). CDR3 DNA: TGTGCCTGGAGTGGGGACATTGGGAAGACCTCCTCTGGAAACACCATATATTTT. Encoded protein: CAWSGDIGKTSSGNTIYF.

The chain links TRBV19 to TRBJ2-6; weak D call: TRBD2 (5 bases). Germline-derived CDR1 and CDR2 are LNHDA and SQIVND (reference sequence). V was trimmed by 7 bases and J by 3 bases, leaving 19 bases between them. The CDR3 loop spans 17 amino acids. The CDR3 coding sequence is TGTGCCAGTACCCTACCCAAGGGAGTTGGTGGGGCCAACGTCCTGACTTTC. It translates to CASTLPKGVGGANVLTF. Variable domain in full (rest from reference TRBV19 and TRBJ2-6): DGGITQSPKYLFRKEGQNVTLSCEQNLNHDAMYWYRQDPGQGLRLIYYSQIVNDFQKGDIAEGYSVSREKKESFPLTVTSAQKNPTAFYLCASTLPKGVGGANVLTFGAGSRLTVL.

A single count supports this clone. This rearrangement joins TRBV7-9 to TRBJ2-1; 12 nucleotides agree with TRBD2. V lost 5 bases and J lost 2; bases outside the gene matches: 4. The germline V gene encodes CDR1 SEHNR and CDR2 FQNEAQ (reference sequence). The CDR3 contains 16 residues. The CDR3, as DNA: TGTGCCAGCAGCACCACTAGCGGGAGGACCTACAATGAGCAGTTCTTC. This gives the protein CASSTTSGRTYNEQFF.

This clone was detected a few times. CDR3 residues: CASMDSSNQPQHF. For the CDR3, the DNA is TGTGCCAGCATGGACAGTTCCAATCAGCCCCAGCATTTT. This sequence joins TRBV2 and TRBJ1-5; possible D gene TRBD1, 6 bases. Deletions cut 7 bases from V and 3 bases from J, with 10 bases between. This CDR3 is 13 amino acids long. CDR1 and CDR2 from the germline V gene are SNHLY and FYNNEI.

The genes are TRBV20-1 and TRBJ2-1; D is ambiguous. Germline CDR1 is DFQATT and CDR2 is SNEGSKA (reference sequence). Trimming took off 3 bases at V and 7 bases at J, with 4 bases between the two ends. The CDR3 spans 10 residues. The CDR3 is CSARENEQFF. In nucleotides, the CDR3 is TGCAGTGCTAGGGAAAATGAGCAGTTCTTC.

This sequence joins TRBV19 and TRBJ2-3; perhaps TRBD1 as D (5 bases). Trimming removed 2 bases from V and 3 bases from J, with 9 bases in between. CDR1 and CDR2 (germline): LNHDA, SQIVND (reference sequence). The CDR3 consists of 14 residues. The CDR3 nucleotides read TGTGCCAGTAGTATAAAGAAGGGGACAGATACGCAGTATTTT. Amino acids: CASSIKKGTDTQYF.

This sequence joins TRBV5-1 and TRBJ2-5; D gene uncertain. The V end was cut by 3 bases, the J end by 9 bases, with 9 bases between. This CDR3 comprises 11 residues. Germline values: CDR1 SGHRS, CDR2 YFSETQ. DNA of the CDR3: TGCGCCAGCAGCTCCCTTGAGGCCCAGTACTTC. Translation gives CASSSLEAQYF.

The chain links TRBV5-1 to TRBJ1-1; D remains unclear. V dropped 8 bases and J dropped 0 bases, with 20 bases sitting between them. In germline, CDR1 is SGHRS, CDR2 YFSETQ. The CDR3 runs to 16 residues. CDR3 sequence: CASTDQEGRVNTEAFF. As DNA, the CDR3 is TGCGCCAGTACTGATCAGGAAGGGAGGGTGAACACTGAAGCTTTCTTT.

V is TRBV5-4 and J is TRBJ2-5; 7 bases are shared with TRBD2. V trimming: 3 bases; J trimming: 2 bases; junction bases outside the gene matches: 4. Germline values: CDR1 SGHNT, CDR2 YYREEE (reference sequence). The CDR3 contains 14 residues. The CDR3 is CASSSQRGQETQYF. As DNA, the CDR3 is TGTGCCAGCAGCTCTCAGCGGGGTCAAGAGACCCAGTACTTC.

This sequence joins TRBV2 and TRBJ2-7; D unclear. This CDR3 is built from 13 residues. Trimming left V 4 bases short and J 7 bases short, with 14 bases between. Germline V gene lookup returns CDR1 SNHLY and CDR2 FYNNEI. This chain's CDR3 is CASSGRSWGEQYF. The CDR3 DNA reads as TGTGCCAGCAGTGGACGGTCTTGGGGAGAGCAGTACTTC. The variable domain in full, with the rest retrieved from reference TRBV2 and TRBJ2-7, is EPEVTQTPSHQVTQMGQEVILRCVPISNHLYFYWYRQILGQKVEFLVSFYNNEISEKSEIFDDQFSVERPDGSNFTLKIRSTKLEDSAMYFCASSGRSWGEQYFGPGTRLTVT.

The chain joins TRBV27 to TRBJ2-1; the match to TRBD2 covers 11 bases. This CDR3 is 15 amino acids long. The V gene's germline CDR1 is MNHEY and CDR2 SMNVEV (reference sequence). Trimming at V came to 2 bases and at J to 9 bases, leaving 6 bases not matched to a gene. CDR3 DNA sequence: TGTGCCAGCAGTTTAATGACTAGCGGGATAACTGAGCAGTTCTTC. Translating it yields CASSLMTSGITEQFF.

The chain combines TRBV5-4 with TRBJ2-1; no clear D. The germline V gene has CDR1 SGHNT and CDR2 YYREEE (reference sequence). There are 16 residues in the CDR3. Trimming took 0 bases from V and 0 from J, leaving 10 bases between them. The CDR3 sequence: CASSLARGSSYNEQFF. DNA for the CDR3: TGTGCCAGCAGCTTGGCCCGAGGAAGCTCCTACAATGAGCAGTTCTTC.

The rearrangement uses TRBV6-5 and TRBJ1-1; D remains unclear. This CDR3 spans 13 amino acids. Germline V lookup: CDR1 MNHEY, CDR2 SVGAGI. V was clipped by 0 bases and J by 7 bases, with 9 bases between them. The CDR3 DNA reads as TGTGCCAGCAGTTACTCGATGGGATTTGAAGCTTTCTTT. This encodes CASSYSMGFEAFF.

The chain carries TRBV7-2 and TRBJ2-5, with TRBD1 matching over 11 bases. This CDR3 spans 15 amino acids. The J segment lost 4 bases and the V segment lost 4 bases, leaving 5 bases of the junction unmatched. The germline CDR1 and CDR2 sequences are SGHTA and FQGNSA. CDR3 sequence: CASSSGTGGRETQYF. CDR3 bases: TGTGCCAGCAGCTCTGGGACAGGGGGTAGAGAGACCCAGTACTTC.

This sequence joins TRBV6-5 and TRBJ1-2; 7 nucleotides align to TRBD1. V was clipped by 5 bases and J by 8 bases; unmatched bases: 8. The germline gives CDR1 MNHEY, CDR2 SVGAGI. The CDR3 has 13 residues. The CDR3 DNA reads TGTGCCAGCAGTCAAAACAGGGGCGGGGGCTACACCTTC. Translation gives CASSQNRGGGYTF.

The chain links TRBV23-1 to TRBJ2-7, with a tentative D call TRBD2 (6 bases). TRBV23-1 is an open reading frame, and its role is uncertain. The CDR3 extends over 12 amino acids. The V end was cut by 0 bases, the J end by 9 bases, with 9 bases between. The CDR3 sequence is CASSQSSGGQYF. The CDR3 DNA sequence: TGCGCCAGCAGTCAATCTAGCGGTGGGCAGTACTTC.

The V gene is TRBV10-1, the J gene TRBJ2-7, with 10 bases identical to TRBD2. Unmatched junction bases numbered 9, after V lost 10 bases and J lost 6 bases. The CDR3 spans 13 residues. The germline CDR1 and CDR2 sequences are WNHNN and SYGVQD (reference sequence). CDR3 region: CAISLAGRSEQYF. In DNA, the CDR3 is TGCGCCATCTCACTAGCGGGAAGGAGCGAGCAGTACTTC.